These 22 T cell receptor beta chains came from one sample sequenced in a study of cytomegalovirus exposure and HLA in healthy donors. With 60 Vbeta and 13 Jbeta primers, the PCR was carried out. Method: immunoSEQ multiplex PCR; TCRdb's copy keeps in-frame clones and lacks some. The sample lists approximately 100,000 clones, 79% occurring once. The sequenced sample was PBMCs. The origin of the receptors is a female donor in good health and CMV-seropositive.

The gene calls are TRBV27 and TRBJ2-3; 7 nucleotides line up with TRBD2. With 6 bases clipped from V and 2 bases from J, the junction kept 8 bases outside the gene matches. The CDR3 runs 15 residues. CDR1 MNHEY and CDR2 SMNVEV come from the germline V gene (reference sequence). DNA for the CDR3: TGTGCCAGCAGGGCCTGGGGGAGGGCCACAGATACGCAGTATTTT. Translated, it gives CASRAWGRATDTQYF.

This clone was seen a few times. Mismatch with germline at one junction end may stem from a read error. This sequence joins TRBV7-9 and TRBJ2-7, with D maybe TRBD2 (5 bases). The CDR3 sequence is 12 residues long. CDR1 is SEHNR and CDR2 is FQNEAQ in the germline V gene (reference sequence). CDR3 residues: CSSSWESYEQYF. In DNA form, the CDR3 reads TGTTCCAGCAGCTGGGAGTCCTACGAGCAGTACTTC.

This clone was seen more than once but under ten times. The genes are TRBV19 and TRBJ2-2; 9 nucleotides line up with TRBD2. The ends lost 7 bases at V and 1 base at J; junction bases unmatched: 10. The CDR3 runs 17 residues. CDR1 is LNHDA, CDR2 SQIVND, per germline (reference sequence). The CDR3 region is CASKGAGGAWNTGELFF. The CDR3 bases are TGTGCCAGTAAGGGGGCGGGGGGGGCCTGGAACACCGGGGAGCTGTTTTTT.

This chain joins TRBV29-1 and TRBJ1-1, with a tentative D call TRBD1 (5 bases). The CDR3 has 13 residues. Trimming removed 7 bases at V and 7 bases at J, with 19 bases between. The germline gives CDR1 SQVTM, CDR2 ANQGSEA. CDR3 in DNA: TGCAGCGCGGTTTCCGGACAACGCTTTGAAGCTTTCTTT. Its protein product is CSAVSGQRFEAFF.

This sequence joins TRBV6-5 and TRBJ2-2; D unresolved. V was pared by 6 bases and J by 3 bases, with 5 bases between. This CDR3 has 12 amino acids. Germline CDR1 reads MNHEY; CDR2 reads SVGAGI. The CDR3 loop is CASRRHTGELFF. The CDR3 DNA sequence: TGTGCCAGCAGGCGCCACACCGGGGAGCTGTTTTTT.

V usage is TRBV5-1 and J usage is TRBJ2-1; perhaps TRBD2 as D (6 bases). The germline V gene encodes CDR1 SGHRS and CDR2 YFSETQ. This CDR3 contains 15 residues. Trimming took off 3 bases at V and 2 bases at J, with 12 bases between the two ends. The CDR3 spells CASSSIAEPYNEQFF. The CDR3 DNA reads TGCGCCAGCAGCTCCATAGCGGAACCCTACAATGAGCAGTTCTTC.

This chain joins TRBV7-2 and TRBJ2-5; D is undetermined. Trimming took off 2 bases at V and 2 bases at J, with 9 bases between the two ends. The CDR3 totals 14 residues. Germline CDR1 SGHTA, CDR2 FQGNSA. CDR3 sequence reads: CASSLLAQQETQYF. DNA of the CDR3: TGTGCCAGCAGCTTATTGGCACAACAAGAGACCCAGTACTTC.

This chain connects TRBV2 to TRBJ1-3; 8 bases are a match to TRBD1. V lost 6 bases and J lost 2; bases outside the gene matches: 3. From germline, CDR1 is SNHLY and CDR2 FYNNEI. The CDR3 is 14 residues long. CDR3 protein: CASRQGGTGNTIYF. The CDR3 DNA is TGTGCCAGCAGACAGGGGGGTACTGGAAACACCATATATTTT.

Only a few counts were recorded for this clone. The chain links TRBV13 to TRBJ2-7; 10 bases map to TRBD1. Per germline, CDR1 PRHDT and CDR2 FYEKMQ (reference sequence). There are 15 residues in the CDR3. The J segment lost 2 bases and the V segment lost 0 bases, leaving 1 base of the junction unmatched. CDR3 sequence reads: CASSLGGTGAYEQYF. CDR3 nucleotide sequence: TGTGCCAGCAGCTTAGGAGGGACAGGGGCCTACGAGCAGTACTTC. Based on the CDR3 plus reference TRBV13 and TRBJ2-7, the full variable domain is AAGVIQSPRHLIKEKRETATLKCYPIPRHDTVYWYQQGPGQDPQFLISFYEKMQSDKGSIPDRFSAQQFSDYHSELNMSSLELGDSALYFCASSLGGTGAYEQYFGPGTRLTVT.

The V and J genes are TRBV5-1 and TRBJ1-2, with 8 bases fitting TRBD1. Germline assignment: CDR1 SGHRS and CDR2 YFSETQ. This CDR3 spans 14 amino acids. With V trimmed by 4 bases and J by 6 bases, 8 bases remained unmatched. The CDR3 is CASSPWTGNDGYTF. Written as DNA, the CDR3 is TGCGCCAGCAGCCCATGGACAGGGAATGATGGCTACACCTTC.

The chain uses TRBV2 and TRBJ2-3; a weak D match, TRBD2 (5 bases). This CDR3 spans 13 amino acids. V lost 11 bases and J lost 2, with 14 bases in between. Germline V gives CDR1 SNHLY, CDR2 FYNNEI. The CDR3 loop is CALSGDYTDTQYF. The CDR3, as DNA: TGTGCCCTCAGTGGCGACTACACAGATACGCAGTATTTT.

The genes are TRBV4-2 and TRBJ2-7; maybe TRBD1 (5 bases). V was cut by 0 bases and J by 7 bases, with 13 bases left in between. This CDR3 has 14 amino acids. Germline V lookup: CDR1 LGHNA, CDR2 YNFKEQ. The CDR3 DNA sequence: TGTGCCAGCAGCCAAGAGGGGCAATTGGGGGAGCAGTACTTC. Its protein product is CASSQEGQLGEQYF.

The chain recombines TRBV4-1 with TRBJ2-5; 9 positions match TRBD2. Germline V gene data show CDR1 as MGHRA and CDR2 as YSYEKL. The V gene end was trimmed by 0 bases and the J gene end by 4 bases; junction bases not matched to a gene: 9. CDR3 length equals 17 residues. The CDR3 DNA sequence: TGCGCCAGCAGCCAAGATCAGCGGGGGGTAGTGGGAGAGACCCAGTACTTC. Translation gives CASSQDQRGVVGETQYF.

There are a few counts of this clone. The chain recombines TRBV25-1 with TRBJ2-7, with 7 bases aligning to TRBD1. Unmatched junction bases numbered 14, after V lost 4 bases and J lost 5 bases. There are 16 residues in the CDR3. Germline CDR1 is MGHDK and CDR2 is SYGVNS. Written as DNA, the CDR3 is TGTGCCAGCAGTGCACATATGACAGGGCAGGGGGACGAGCAGTACTTC. This codes for CASSAHMTGQGDEQYF.

The rearrangement joins TRBV5-1 to TRBJ2-3; 9 bases are a match to TRBD1. The CDR3 covers 17 residues. V trimming: 5 bases; J trimming: 3 bases; junction bases outside the gene matches: 13. The germline V gene encodes CDR1 SGHRS and CDR2 YFSETQ. The CDR3 is CASRSDLTGGVTDTQYF. The CDR3 nucleotides are TGCGCCAGCAGATCGGATCTGACAGGGGGAGTGACAGATACGCAGTATTTT. Filled out from reference TRBV5-1 and TRBJ2-3, the complete variable domain reads KAGVTQTPRYLIKTRGQQVTLSCSPISGHRSVSWYQQTPGQGLQFLFEYFSETQRNKGNFPGRFSGRQFSNSRSEMNVSTLELGDSALYLCASRSDLTGGVTDTQYFGPGTRLTVL.

V usage is TRBV12-5 and J usage is TRBJ2-1, with TRBD2 identical over 10 bases. This CDR3 is 15 amino acids long. Germline values: CDR1 LGHNT, CDR2 FRNRAP. V lost 5 bases, J lost 7 bases, and 8 bases stayed unmatched. The DNA of the CDR3 is TGTGCTAGTGGTCCTAGCGGGAGTACGAGTAATGAGCAGTTCTTC. Translating gives CASGPSGSTSNEQFF.

The gene calls are TRBV4-1 and TRBJ2-7; perhaps TRBD2 as D (5 bases). The germline CDR1 and CDR2 sequences are MGHRA and YSYEKL. The CDR3 contains 14 residues. The germline V and J ends were trimmed by 1 base and 2 bases, with 9 bases remaining between them. CDR3 bases: TGCGCCAGCAGCCAAGCGGGGTTAGCCTACGAGCAGTACTTC. It specifies CASSQAGLAYEQYF.

The chain has TRBV7-2 and TRBJ1-2; D unresolved. This CDR3 is 14 amino acids long. Germline-derived CDR1 and CDR2 are SGHTA and FQGNSA. V was shortened by 5 bases and J by 7 bases, with 17 bases between the two germline ends. Written as DNA, the CDR3 is TGTGCCAGCAGCCACCCCCAACGTCTCGGTGGCTACACCTTC. This encodes CASSHPQRLGGYTF.

On this clone itself: A read error may produce the germline difference seen at one junction end. The CDR3 DNA reads TGTTCCAGCAGCTTAGCGGAGACTAGCGAGTCCCTAGCCAAAAACATTCAGTACTTC. The encoded protein is CSSSLAETSESLAKNIQYF. V and J are TRBV7-9 and TRBJ2-4; 8 nucleotides line up with TRBD2. This CDR3 is 19 amino acids long. From germline, CDR1 is SEHNR and CDR2 FQNEAQ (reference sequence).

The J gene is TRBJ2-1, the V gene TRBV4-2; 9 bases are shared with TRBD2. Germline CDR1 is LGHNA and CDR2 is YNFKEQ. The CDR3 loop spans 18 amino acids. Trimming at V came to 0 bases and at J to 7 bases, leaving 13 bases not matched to a gene. DNA for the CDR3: TGTGCCAGCAGCCAAGATAGCGCTAGCGGGATTCAGTGGAATGAGCAGTTCTTC. Protein sequence: CASSQDSASGIQWNEQFF.

J is TRBJ2-1 and V is TRBV5-6; weak D call: TRBD2 (6 bases). CDR1 SGHDT and CDR2 YYEEEE come from the germline V gene. CDR3 size: 14 residues. The ends were cut back, 10 bases at V and 2 bases at J, with 16 bases in the middle. The CDR3 sequence: CAGSGVYPYNEQFF. CDR3 DNA: TGTGCCGGTAGCGGAGTGTACCCCTACAATGAGCAGTTCTTC.

V usage is TRBV19 and J usage is TRBJ1-1; D is unresolved. Trimming cost V 3 bases and J 2 bases, with 13 bases left between them. Germline V CDR1 and CDR2: LNHDA, SQIVND (reference sequence). CDR3 length: 15 amino acids. Here the CDR3 reads CASSMASSINTEAFF. The CDR3 region has the DNA TGTGCCAGTAGTATGGCTTCATCGATAAACACTGAAGCTTTCTTT.